These 28 T cell receptor beta chains were all obtained from the same sample, sequenced in a study of blood T cells in healthy people across ages. Sample-barcoded 5' priming and a J-beta primer mix drove a second PCR of roughly 6 to 12 cycles. MiXCR, run by TCRdb on the 5' RACE reads, gives a single entry per CDR3 protein. The sample consists of 910,000 or so distinct CDR3 sequences, about 53% of them appearing once. The specimen sequenced was blood. These receptors all come from a woman in her sixties or seventies in good health.

The V and J genes are TRBV20-1 and TRBJ1-5; 8 bases match TRBD1. Losses at the gene ends were 0 bases for V and 0 bases for J; bases not matched to a gene: 7. The CDR3 consists of 17 residues. CDR1 is DFQATT and CDR2 is SNEGSKA in the germline V gene (reference sequence). The CDR3 DNA is TGCAGTGCTAGAGATCCGAGGACAGGGAGTAGCAATCAGCCCCAGCATTTT. Residues: CSARDPRTGSSNQPQHF.

The chain links TRBV7-2 to TRBJ2-1; D not resolved. The CDR3 length is 13 residues. V was cut by 5 bases and J by 4 bases, with 9 bases left in between. Germline V gives CDR1 SGHTA, CDR2 FQGNSA. CDR3 region: CASSLQFYNEQFF. CDR3 DNA: TGTGCCAGCAGCCTTCAGTTTTACAATGAGCAGTTCTTC.

The rearrangement uses TRBV6-2 or TRBV6-3 and TRBJ2-7; D may be TRBD1 or TRBD2 (5 bases each). The CDR3 totals 20 residues. Per germline, CDR1 MNHEY and CDR2 SVGEGT. The V gene lost 0 bases and the J gene lost 3 bases, with 27 bases spanning the gap. For the CDR3, the DNA is TGTGCCAGCAGTTACTCATCCGGGACCAGCACAAGCGGATACTACTACGAGCAGTACTTC. Translated: CASSYSSGTSTSGYYYEQYF.

The chain employs TRBV7-3 and TRBJ1-3; the D gene is possibly TRBD1 (5 bases). This CDR3 is built from 16 residues. CDR1 is SGHTA and CDR2 is FQGTGA in the germline V gene. Trimming pared 4 bases from V and 2 bases from J, leaving 15 bases between. CDR3 DNA sequence: TGTGCCAGCAGCTCATCCGGGACGGCACCTGGAAACACCATATATTTT. As protein: CASSSSGTAPGNTIYF.

CDR3 nucleotide sequence: TGCGCCAGCAGCCCCCTGAGGGGGAGCGGTAGCACAGATACGCAGTATTTT. Translating gives CASSPLRGSGSTDTQYF. This chain links TRBV4-1 with TRBJ2-3; tentative D call: TRBD1 (6 bases). Germline CDR1 is MGHRA and CDR2 is YSYEKL. Between the trimmed V and J ends, which lost 4 bases and 0 bases, there was a span of 17 bases. The CDR3 totals 17 residues.

This clonotype has more than one count but fewer than ten. This rearrangement joins TRBV29-1 to TRBJ1-1, with D possibly matching TRBD1 (6 bases). CDR3 length: 13 residues. Per germline, CDR1 SQVTM and CDR2 ANQGSEA. Between the trimmed V and J ends, which lost 5 bases and 1 base, there was a span of 11 bases. The CDR3 loop is CSVSRGGNTEAFF. CDR3 DNA sequence: TGCAGCGTTTCAAGGGGGGGGAACACTGAAGCTTTCTTT. The full variable domain, in which reference TRBV29-1 and TRBJ1-1 provide the parts outside the CDR3, is SAVISQKPSRDICQRGTSLTIQCQVDSQVTMMFWYRQQPGQSLTLIATANQGSEATYESGFVIDKFPISRPNLTFSTLTVSNMSPEDSSIYLCSVSRGGNTEAFFGQGTRLTVV.

The rearrangement joins TRBV10-2 to TRBJ2-3; unclear D gene. V was trimmed by 6 bases and J by 0 bases, leaving 10 bases between them. The CDR3 length is 14 residues. Germline V gives CDR1 WSHSY, CDR2 SAAADI. The CDR3 bases are TGCGCCAGCAGAGGCAGAACTAGCACAGATACGCAGTATTTT. It encodes CASRGRTSTDTQYF.

The gene calls are TRBV11-2 and TRBJ2-5; D is uncertain. V was cut by 5 bases and J by 1 base, with 14 bases left in between. The CDR3 spans 15 residues. CDR1 is SGHAT and CDR2 is FQNNGV in the germline V gene. CDR3 amino acids: CASSTPETAQETQYF. The CDR3 DNA follows: TGTGCCAGCAGCACCCCCGAGACGGCCCAAGAGACCCAGTACTTC.

The genes are TRBV7-2 and TRBJ2-7, with a tentative D call TRBD2 (6 bases). V was pared by 1 base and J by 5 bases, with 9 bases between. There are 13 residues in the CDR3. Germline-derived CDR1 and CDR2 are SGHTA and FQGNSA. CDR3 sequence reads: CASSLVAGNEQYF. The CDR3 DNA follows: TGTGCCAGCAGCTTAGTGGCGGGGAACGAGCAGTACTTC.

With regard to this clonotype: The germline gene is not matched at one end of the junction; a read error may be the cause. The V and J genes are TRBV4-1 and TRBJ2-2; D might be TRBD1 (5 bases). With the DNA end fitting TRBJ1-1 better, the J assignment may be wrong. Germline V gives CDR1 MGHRA, CDR2 YSYEKL. The CDR3 runs to 15 residues. The CDR3 sequence is CASSQGEAGRTGAFF. The CDR3 DNA reads as TGCGCCAGCAGCCAAGGGGAGGCGGGACGGACTGGAGCTTTCTTT.

This sequence joins TRBV7-2 and TRBJ1-5, with 7 bases fitting TRBD1. The germline V gene encodes CDR1 SGHTA and CDR2 FQGNSA. CDR3 length: 15 residues. With 0 bases clipped from V and 10 bases from J, the junction kept 9 bases outside the gene matches. For the CDR3, the DNA is TGTGCCAGCAGCTTAGCAACAGGGGACGGCGGTCCCCAGCATTTT. It specifies CASSLATGDGGPQHF. The full variable domain, with the rest looked up from reference TRBV7-2 and TRBJ1-5, is GAGVSQSPSNKVTEKGKDVELRCDPISGHTALYWYRQSLGQGLEFLIYFQGNSAPDKSGLPSDRFSAERTGGSVSTLTIQRTQQEDSAVYLCASSLATGDGGPQHFGDGTRLSIL.

The count of this clonotype is one. This rearrangement joins TRBV20-1 to TRBJ2-1; weak D call: TRBD1 (6 bases). V lost 1 base, J lost 2 bases, and 9 bases lay in between. This CDR3 is 14 amino acids long. Germline V CDR1 and CDR2: DFQATT, SNEGSKA (reference sequence). CDR3: CSARGPGAYNEQFF. The CDR3 DNA reads TGCAGTGCTAGAGGACCAGGGGCCTACAATGAGCAGTTCTTC.

This clonotype was found many times. The chain links TRBV27 to TRBJ2-3; a possible D gene is TRBD2 (6 bases). Trimming removed 6 bases at V and 0 bases at J, with 10 bases between. Germline V CDR1 and CDR2: MNHEY, SMNVEV (reference sequence). The CDR3 is 14 residues long. As DNA, the CDR3 is TGTGCCAGCAGCCTACTAGCTAGCACAGATACGCAGTATTTT. This sequence encodes CASSLLASTDTQYF.

As to this clonotype: The junction and the germline gene differ at one end; a read error may be behind it. CDR3 in amino acids: CSAGGGTDNHGYTF. The CDR3 DNA is TGCAGTGCCGGCGGGGGGACGGATAACCATGGCTACACCTTC. This chain uses TRBV20-1 with TRBJ1-2; possible D gene TRBD1, 5 bases. Looked up from germline, CDR1 is DFQATT and CDR2 is SNEGSKA (reference sequence). CDR3 length equals 14 residues.

This clonotype was seen a handful of times. The V call is TRBV28, the J call TRBJ2-5; maybe TRBD1 (8 bases). Germline CDR1 and CDR2: MDHEN and SYDVKM. V lost 2 bases to trimming and J lost 11 bases, with 21 bases between them. CDR3 size: 15 residues. CDR3: CASSLIPDREGKQYF. The DNA for the CDR3 is TGTGCCAGCAGTTTAATCCCGGACAGGGAGGGGAAACAGTACTTC. Complete variable domain (other parts from reference TRBV28 and TRBJ2-5): DVKVTQSSRYLVKRTGEKVFLECVQDMDHENMFWYRQDPGLGLRLIYFSYDVKMKEKGDIPEGYSVSREKKERFSLILESASTNQTSMYLCASSLIPDREGKQYFGPGTRLLVL.

Only a few counts were recorded for this clonotype. This chain uses TRBV27 with TRBJ1-5; 12 bases agree with TRBD1. This CDR3 has 15 residues. Germline V gene lookup returns CDR1 MNHEY and CDR2 SMNVEV (reference sequence). V trimming: 2 bases; J trimming: 6 bases; junction bases outside the gene matches: 2. This CDR3 reads CASSLGTGGTQPQHF. CDR3 nucleotide sequence: TGTGCCAGCAGTTTAGGGACAGGGGGCACTCAGCCCCAGCATTTT.

Details on this clonotype: A much larger clonotype is one base distant, so this may be a read error. The V and J genes are TRBV27 and TRBJ2-3, with TRBD1 as a possible D gene (5 bases). The germline V gene has CDR1 MNHEY and CDR2 SMNVEV (reference sequence). The CDR3 contains 13 residues. DNA for the CDR3: TGTGCCAGCAGTGCCAGGACATCAGATATGCAGTATTTT. Residues: CASSARTSDMQYF.

This chain joins TRBV7-2 and TRBJ2-5, with TRBD2 identical over 10 bases. Germline CDR1 is SGHTA and CDR2 is FQGNSA. This CDR3 comprises 18 residues. V trimming: 1 base; J trimming: 3 bases; junction bases outside the gene matches: 11. The CDR3 bases are TGTGCCAGCAGCTTAGGTCCAGGAAGCGGGAGGGCAGAAGAGACCCAGTACTTC. Amino acid sequence: CASSLGPGSGRAEETQYF.

The chain carries TRBV7-8 and TRBJ2-7; weak D call: TRBD2 (5 bases). CDR3 length: 14 residues. From germline, CDR1 is SGHVS and CDR2 FQNEAQ. V was pared by 7 bases and J by 3 bases, with 16 bases between. The CDR3 loop reads CASTVGSGNYEQYF. As DNA, the CDR3 is TGTGCCAGCACCGTAGGGTCGGGGAACTACGAGCAGTACTTC.

The chain combines TRBV20-1 with TRBJ2-3; D possibly corresponds to TRBD1 (5 bases). CDR1 and CDR2 (germline): DFQATT, SNEGSKA (reference sequence). With 4 bases removed from V and 3 bases from J, the gap between germline ends came to 17 bases. The CDR3 totals 15 residues. The CDR3 here is CSATERREGTDTQYF. Written as DNA, the CDR3 is TGCAGTGCTACCGAGCGCAGGGAAGGGACAGATACGCAGTATTTT.

This clonotype was counted only a few times. The V and J genes are TRBV20-1 and TRBJ2-3; 7 bases are a match to TRBD2. Trimming cost V 3 bases and J 2 bases; bases outside gene matches: 8. Germline lookup yields CDR1 DFQATT and CDR2 SNEGSKA (reference sequence). This CDR3 comprises 15 residues. CDR3 sequence: CSASRSGGATDTQYF. CDR3 in DNA: TGCAGTGCTAGTAGGTCGGGAGGAGCCACAGATACGCAGTATTTT.

For this clonotype: The junction departs from germline at one end; a sequencing error may be responsible. The gene calls are TRBV5-1 and TRBJ2-5; 8 positions agree with TRBD1. The germline CDR1 and CDR2 sequences are SGHRS and YFSETQ. This CDR3 has 16 residues. The CDR3 loop is CASSQWTGIVVETQYF. The CDR3 DNA is TGTGCCAGCAGCCAATGGACAGGGATAGTGGTTGAGACCCAGTACTTC.

There are a few counts of this clonotype. The rearrangement joins TRBV7-2 to TRBJ2-3; D not certain. The V end was cut by 2 bases, the J end by 0 bases, with 6 bases between. The CDR3 spans 14 residues. Germline loops: CDR1 SGHTA, CDR2 FQGNSA. DNA for the CDR3: TGTGCCAGCAGCTTAAGCCGTAGCACAGATACGCAGTATTTT. Protein product: CASSLSRSTDTQYF.

The rearrangement uses TRBV29-1 and TRBJ2-3, with D maybe TRBD1 (6 bases). V was shortened by 1 base and J by 3 bases, with 17 bases between the two germline ends. Per germline, CDR1 SQVTM and CDR2 ANQGSEA. The CDR3 is made up of 16 amino acids. In nucleotides, the CDR3 is TGCAGCGTTGAAGGACTTTTCAGGGGTAGTACAGATACGCAGTATTTT. Translating it yields CSVEGLFRGSTDTQYF.

The genes are TRBV20-1 and TRBJ2-1; the D gene is possibly TRBD2 (7 bases). Trimming pared 6 bases from V and 8 bases from J, leaving 20 bases between. The V gene's germline CDR1 is DFQATT and CDR2 SNEGSKA (reference sequence). The CDR3 has 14 residues. CDR3 sequence: CSAPWAGAVYEQFF. The CDR3 nucleotides read TGCAGTGCCCCGTGGGCGGGGGCGGTATATGAGCAGTTCTTC.

CDR3 in DNA: TGTGCCAGCTCACCTCGTGGACTAGCGGGAGCAGGGGAGCAGTTCTTC. Protein sequence: CASSPRGLAGAGEQFF. V and J are TRBV18 and TRBJ2-1; TRBD2 matches 13 bases. CDR1 and CDR2 (germline): KGHSH, LQKENI. Unmatched junction bases numbered 9, after V lost 3 bases and J lost 10 bases. The CDR3 runs to 16 residues.

The rearrangement links TRBV20-1 to TRBJ2-7; the D gene is possibly TRBD1 (6 bases). V was clipped by 0 bases and J by 5 bases, with 17 bases between them. CDR3 length: 15 residues. Per the germline V gene, CDR1 is DFQATT and CDR2 is SNEGSKA (reference sequence). The CDR3 is CSARDRYRDRNEQYF. For the CDR3, the DNA is TGCAGTGCTAGAGACCGATACAGGGATAGGAACGAGCAGTACTTC.

This clonotype showed up just a few times. This chain uses TRBV12-3 or TRBV12-4 with TRBJ2-7; possibly TRBD2 for D (6 bases). Trimming left V 5 bases short and J 4 bases short, with 18 bases between. This CDR3 has 15 amino acids. CDR3: CASSPPRAGLYEQYF. The CDR3, as DNA: TGTGCCAGCAGTCCCCCGAGAGCGGGTTTGTACGAGCAGTACTTC.